Described below is a single T cell receptor (beta chain) sequence and its context. Its matching antigen is unknown. The entry originates in a study of shared clonotypes between healthy human individuals. Here immunoSEQ multiplex PCR was the method, and the copy in TCRdb shows in-frame clones only, minus some. The table has over 1.5 million clones, around 98% seen once. General study points: Across subsets, estimated richness was generally greater for naive than for memory populations.

Looked up from germline, CDR1 is SGHDT and CDR2 is YYEEEE. J gave up 0 bases and V 2 bases, and 11 bases lay outside the gene matches. CDR3 size: 19 residues. The V and J genes are TRBV5-6 and TRBJ2-6; 7 bases line up with TRBD1. This receptor was taken from a man younger than 40 in good health. Sequencing input: naive CD4+ T cells sorted from blood. As for subset: CD45RA+ positively selected. The CDR3 DNA sequence: TGTGCCAGCAGCTTTTGGACAGGCCTCAACCCCTCTGGGGCCAACGTCCTGACTTTC. Translating it yields CASSFWTGLNPSGANVLTF.